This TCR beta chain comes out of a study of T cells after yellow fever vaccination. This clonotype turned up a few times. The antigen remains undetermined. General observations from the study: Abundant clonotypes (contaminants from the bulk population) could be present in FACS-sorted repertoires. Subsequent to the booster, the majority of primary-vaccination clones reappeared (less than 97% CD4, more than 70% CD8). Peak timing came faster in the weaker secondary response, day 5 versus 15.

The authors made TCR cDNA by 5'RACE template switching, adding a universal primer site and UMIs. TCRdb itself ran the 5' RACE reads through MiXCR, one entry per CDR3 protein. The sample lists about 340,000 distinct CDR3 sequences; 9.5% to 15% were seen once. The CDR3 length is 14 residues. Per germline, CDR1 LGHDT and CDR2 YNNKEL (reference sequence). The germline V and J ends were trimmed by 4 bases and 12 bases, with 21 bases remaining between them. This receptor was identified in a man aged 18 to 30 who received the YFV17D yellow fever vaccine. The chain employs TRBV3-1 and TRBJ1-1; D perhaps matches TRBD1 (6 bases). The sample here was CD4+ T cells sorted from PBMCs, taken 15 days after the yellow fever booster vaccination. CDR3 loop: CASSPTNRDVGTFF. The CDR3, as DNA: TGTGCCAGCAGCCCAACCAACAGGGACGTCGGGACTTTCTTT.